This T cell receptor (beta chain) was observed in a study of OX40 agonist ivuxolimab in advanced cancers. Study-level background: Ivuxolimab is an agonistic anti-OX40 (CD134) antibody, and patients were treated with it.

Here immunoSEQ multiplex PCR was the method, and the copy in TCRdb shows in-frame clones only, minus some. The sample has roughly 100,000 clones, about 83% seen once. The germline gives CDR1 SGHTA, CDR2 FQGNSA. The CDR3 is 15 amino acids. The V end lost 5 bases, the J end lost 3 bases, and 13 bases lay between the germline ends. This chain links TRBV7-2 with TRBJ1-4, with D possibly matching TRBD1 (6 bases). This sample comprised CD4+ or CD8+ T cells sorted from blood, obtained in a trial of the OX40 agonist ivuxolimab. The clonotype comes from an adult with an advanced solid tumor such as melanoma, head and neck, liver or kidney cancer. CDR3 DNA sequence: TGTGCCAGCAGCCCACAGGGTGGCTCTAATGAAAAACTGTTTTTT. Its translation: CASSPQGGSNEKLFF.